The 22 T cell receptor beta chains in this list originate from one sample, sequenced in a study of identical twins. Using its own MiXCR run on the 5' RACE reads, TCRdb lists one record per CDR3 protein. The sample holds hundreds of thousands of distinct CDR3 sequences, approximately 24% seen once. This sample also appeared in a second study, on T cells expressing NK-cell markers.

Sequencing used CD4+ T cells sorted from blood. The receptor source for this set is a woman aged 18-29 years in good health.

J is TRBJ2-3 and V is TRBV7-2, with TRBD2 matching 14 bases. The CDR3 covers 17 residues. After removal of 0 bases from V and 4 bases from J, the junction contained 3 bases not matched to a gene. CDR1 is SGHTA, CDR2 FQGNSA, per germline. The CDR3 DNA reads TGTGCCAGCAGCTTAGCGGGGACTAGCGGGAGTTCAGATACGCAGTATTTT. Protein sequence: CASSLAGTSGSSDTQYF.

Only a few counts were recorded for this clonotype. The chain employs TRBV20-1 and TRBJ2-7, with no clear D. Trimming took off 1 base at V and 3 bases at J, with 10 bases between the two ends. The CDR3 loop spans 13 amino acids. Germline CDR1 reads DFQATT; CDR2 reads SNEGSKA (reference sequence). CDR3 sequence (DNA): TGCAGTGCTAGAGTTTCAAACCACTACGAGCAGTACTTC. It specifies CSARVSNHYEQYF.

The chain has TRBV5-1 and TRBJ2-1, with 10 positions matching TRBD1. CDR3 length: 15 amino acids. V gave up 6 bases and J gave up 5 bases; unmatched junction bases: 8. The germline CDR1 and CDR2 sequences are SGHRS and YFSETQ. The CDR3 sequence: CASTTPGQGNNEQFF. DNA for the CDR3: TGCGCCAGCACCACCCCGGGACAGGGGAACAATGAGCAGTTCTTC.

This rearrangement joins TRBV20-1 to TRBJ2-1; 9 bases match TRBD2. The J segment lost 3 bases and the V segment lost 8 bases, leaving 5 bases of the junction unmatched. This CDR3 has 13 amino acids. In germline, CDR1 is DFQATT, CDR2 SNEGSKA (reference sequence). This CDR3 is CSTSRGGYNEQFF. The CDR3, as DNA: TGCAGTACTTCGCGGGGGGGCTACAATGAGCAGTTCTTC.

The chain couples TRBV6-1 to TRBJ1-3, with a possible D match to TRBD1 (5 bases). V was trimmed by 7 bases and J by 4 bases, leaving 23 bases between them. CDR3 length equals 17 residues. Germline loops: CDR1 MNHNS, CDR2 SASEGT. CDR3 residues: CASIALGRVEGGNTIYF. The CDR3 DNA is TGTGCCAGCATCGCCCTGGGGAGAGTCGAGGGGGGAAACACCATATATTTT.

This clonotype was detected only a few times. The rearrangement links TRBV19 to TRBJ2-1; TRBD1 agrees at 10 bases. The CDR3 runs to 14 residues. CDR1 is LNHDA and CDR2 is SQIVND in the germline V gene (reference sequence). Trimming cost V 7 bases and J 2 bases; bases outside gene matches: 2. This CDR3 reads CASMGQGPYNEQFF. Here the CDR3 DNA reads TGTGCCAGTATGGGACAGGGGCCCTACAATGAGCAGTTCTTC.

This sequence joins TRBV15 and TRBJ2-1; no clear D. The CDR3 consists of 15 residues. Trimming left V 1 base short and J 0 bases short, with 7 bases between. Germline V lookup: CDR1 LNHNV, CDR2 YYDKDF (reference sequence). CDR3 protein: CATSRVGYSYNEQFF. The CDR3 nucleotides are TGTGCCACCAGCAGAGTCGGTTACTCCTACAATGAGCAGTTCTTC.

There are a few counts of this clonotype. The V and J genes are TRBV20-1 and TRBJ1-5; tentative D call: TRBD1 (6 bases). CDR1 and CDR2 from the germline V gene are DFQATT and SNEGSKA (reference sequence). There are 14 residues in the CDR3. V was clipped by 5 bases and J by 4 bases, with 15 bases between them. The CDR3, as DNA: TGCAGTGCTTATGAACAGGGTCGAAATCAGCCCCAGCATTTT. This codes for CSAYEQGRNQPQHF.

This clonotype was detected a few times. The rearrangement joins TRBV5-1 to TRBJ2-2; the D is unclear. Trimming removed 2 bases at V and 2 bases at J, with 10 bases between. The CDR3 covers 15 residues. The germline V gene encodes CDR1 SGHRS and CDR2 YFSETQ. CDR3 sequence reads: CASSFGSENTGELFF. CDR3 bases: TGCGCCAGCAGCTTCGGGTCAGAAAACACCGGGGAGCTGTTTTTT.

CDR3 sequence (DNA): TGTGCCAGCATCTACAGGGGCGACGAGCAGTACTTC. It yields the protein CASIYRGDEQYF. This chain connects TRBV12-3 or TRBV12-4 to TRBJ2-7, with 7 bases lining up with TRBD1. With V trimmed by 7 bases and J by 5 bases, 5 bases remained unmatched. The CDR3 length is 12 residues.

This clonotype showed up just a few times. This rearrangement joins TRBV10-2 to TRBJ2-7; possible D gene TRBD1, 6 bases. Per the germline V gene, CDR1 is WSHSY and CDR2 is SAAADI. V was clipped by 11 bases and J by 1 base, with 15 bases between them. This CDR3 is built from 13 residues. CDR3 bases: TGCGCCGCTCGCAGGGGTCAGTCCTACGAGCAGTACTTC. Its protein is CAARRGQSYEQYF.

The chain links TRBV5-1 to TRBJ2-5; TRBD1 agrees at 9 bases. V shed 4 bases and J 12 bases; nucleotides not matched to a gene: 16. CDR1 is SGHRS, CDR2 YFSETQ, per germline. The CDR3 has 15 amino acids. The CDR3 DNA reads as TGCGCCAGCAGCGTGGACAGGGGAGGGTATTGTCTAGAGTACTTC. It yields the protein CASSVDRGGYCLEYF.

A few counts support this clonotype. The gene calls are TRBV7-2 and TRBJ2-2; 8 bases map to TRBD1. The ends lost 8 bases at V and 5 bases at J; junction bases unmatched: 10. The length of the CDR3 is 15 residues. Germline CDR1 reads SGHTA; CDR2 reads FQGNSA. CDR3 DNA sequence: TGTGCCAGCGGGGCGAGGACAGGGAGGACCGGGGAGCTGTTTTTT. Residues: CASGARTGRTGELFF.

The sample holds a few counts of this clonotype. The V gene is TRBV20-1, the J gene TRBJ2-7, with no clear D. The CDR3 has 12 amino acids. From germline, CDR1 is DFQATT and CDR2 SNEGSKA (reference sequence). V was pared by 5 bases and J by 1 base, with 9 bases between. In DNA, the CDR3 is TGCAGTGCTTCGGCGCGGTCCTACGAGCAGTACTTC. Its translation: CSASARSYEQYF.

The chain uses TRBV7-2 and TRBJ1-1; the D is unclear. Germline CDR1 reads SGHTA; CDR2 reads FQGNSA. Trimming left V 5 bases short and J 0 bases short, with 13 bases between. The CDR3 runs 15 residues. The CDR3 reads CASSIGRHMNTEAFF. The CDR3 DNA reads TGTGCCAGCAGCATTGGACGGCACATGAACACTGAAGCTTTCTTT.

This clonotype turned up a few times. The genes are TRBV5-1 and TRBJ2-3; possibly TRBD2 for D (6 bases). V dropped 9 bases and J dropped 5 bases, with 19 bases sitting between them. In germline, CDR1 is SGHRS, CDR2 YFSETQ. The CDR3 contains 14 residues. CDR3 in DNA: TGCGCCACCTCAACCGGGAGTGTTAGAGATACGCAGTATTTT. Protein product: CATSTGSVRDTQYF.

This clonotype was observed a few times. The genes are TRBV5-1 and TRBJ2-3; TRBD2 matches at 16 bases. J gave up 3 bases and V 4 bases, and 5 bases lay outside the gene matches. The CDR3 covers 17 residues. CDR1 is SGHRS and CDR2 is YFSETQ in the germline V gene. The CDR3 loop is CASSRGTSGGGTDTQYF. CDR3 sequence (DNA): TGCGCCAGCAGCCGGGGGACTAGCGGGGGGGGAACAGATACGCAGTATTTT.

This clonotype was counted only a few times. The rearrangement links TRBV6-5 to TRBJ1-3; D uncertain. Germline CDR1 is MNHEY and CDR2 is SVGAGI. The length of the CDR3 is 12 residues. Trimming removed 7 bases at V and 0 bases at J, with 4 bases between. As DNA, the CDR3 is TGTGCCAGCACCAGCTCTGGAAACACCATATATTTT. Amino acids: CASTSSGNTIYF.

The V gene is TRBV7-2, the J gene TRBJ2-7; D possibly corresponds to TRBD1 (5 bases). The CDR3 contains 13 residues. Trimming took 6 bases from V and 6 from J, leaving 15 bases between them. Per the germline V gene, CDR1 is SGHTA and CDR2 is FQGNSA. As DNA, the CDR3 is TGTGCCAGCAGATTCTATCTCCAGGGCGAGCAGTACTTC. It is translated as CASRFYLQGEQYF.

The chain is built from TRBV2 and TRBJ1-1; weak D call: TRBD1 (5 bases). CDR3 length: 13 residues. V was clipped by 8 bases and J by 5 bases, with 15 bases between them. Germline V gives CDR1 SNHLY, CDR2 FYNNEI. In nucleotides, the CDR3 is TGTGCCAGCCTCGAACCAGGGCGGACTGAAGCTTTCTTT. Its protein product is CASLEPGRTEAFF.

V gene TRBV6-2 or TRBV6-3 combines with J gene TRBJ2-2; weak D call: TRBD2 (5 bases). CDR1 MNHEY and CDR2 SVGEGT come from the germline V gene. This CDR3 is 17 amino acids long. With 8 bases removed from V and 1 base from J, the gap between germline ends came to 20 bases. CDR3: CASAYQLGRENTGELFF. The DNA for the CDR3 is TGTGCCAGCGCCTACCAACTAGGACGCGAGAACACCGGGGAGCTGTTTTTT.

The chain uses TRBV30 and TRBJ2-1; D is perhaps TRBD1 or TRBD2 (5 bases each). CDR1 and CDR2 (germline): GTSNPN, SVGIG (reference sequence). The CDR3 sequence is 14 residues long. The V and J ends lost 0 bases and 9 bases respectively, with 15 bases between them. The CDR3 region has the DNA TGTGCCTGGAGTGTACGTCGGGGTAGGGGTGAGCAGTTCTTC. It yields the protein CAWSVRRGRGEQFF.